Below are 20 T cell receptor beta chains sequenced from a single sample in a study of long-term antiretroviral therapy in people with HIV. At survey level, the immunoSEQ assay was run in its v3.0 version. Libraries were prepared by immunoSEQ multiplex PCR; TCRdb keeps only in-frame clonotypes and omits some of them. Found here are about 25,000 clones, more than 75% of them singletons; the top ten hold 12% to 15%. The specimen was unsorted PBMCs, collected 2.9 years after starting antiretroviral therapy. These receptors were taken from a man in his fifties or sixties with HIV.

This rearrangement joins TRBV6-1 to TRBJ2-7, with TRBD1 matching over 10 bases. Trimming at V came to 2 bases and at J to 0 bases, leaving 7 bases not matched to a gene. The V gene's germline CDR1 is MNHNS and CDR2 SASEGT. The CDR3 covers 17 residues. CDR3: CASSERGQGTSSYEQYF. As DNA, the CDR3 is TGTGCCAGCAGTGAAAGGGGACAGGGGACGAGCTCCTACGAGCAGTACTTC.

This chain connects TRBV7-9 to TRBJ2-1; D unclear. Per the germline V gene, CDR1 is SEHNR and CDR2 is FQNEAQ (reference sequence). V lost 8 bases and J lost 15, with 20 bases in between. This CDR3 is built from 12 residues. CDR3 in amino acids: CASLGLAGPPFF. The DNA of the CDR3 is TGTGCCAGCCTAGGATTGGCAGGCCCCCCGTTCTTC. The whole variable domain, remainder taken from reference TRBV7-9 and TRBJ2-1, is DTGVSQNPRHKITKRGQNVTFRCDPISEHNRLYWYRQTLGQGPEFLTYFQNEAQLEKSRLLSDRFSAERPKGSFSTLEIQRTEQGDSAMYLCASLGLAGPPFFGPGTRLTVL.

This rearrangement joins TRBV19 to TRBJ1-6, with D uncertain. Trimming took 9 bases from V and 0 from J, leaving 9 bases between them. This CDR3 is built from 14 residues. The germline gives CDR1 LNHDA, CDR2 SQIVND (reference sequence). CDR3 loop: CASRLSSYNSPLHF. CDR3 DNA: TGTGCCAGCCGGCTCAGCTCCTATAATTCACCCCTCCACTTT.

This CDR3 reads CSVGGGTGPRTEAFF. The CDR3 region has the DNA TGCAGCGTTGGGGGGGGGACAGGGCCAAGGACTGAAGCTTTCTTT. V gene TRBV29-1 combines with J gene TRBJ1-1; 9 nucleotides line up with TRBD1. V was clipped by 4 bases and J by 5 bases; unmatched bases: 11. From germline, CDR1 is SQVTM and CDR2 ANQGSEA. The CDR3 totals 15 residues. Full variable domain (outside the CDR3, taken from reference TRBV29-1 and TRBJ1-1): SAVISQKPSRDICQRGTSLTIQCQVDSQVTMMFWYRQQPGQSLTLIATANQGSEATYESGFVIDKFPISRPNLTFSTLTVSNMSPEDSSIYLCSVGGGTGPRTEAFFGQGTRLTVV.

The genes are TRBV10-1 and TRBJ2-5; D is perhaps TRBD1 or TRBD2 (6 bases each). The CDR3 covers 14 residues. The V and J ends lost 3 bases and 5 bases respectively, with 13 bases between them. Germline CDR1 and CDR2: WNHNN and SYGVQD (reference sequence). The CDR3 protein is CASSEGGRKETQYF. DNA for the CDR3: TGCGCCAGCAGTGAAGGGGGGCGGAAGGAGACCCAGTACTTC.

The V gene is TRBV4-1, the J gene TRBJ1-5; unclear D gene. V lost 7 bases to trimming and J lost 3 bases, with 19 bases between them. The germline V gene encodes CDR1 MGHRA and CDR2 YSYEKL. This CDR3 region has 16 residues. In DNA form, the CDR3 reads TGCGCCAGCAAGTACCAACCCGGTCTTGACAATCAGCCCCAGCATTTT. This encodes CASKYQPGLDNQPQHF.

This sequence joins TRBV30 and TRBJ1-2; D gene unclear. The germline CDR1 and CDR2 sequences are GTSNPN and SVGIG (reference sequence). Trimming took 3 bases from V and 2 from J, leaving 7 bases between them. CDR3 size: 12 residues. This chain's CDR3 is CAWSKGNYGYTF. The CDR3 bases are TGTGCCTGGAGCAAAGGGAACTATGGCTACACCTTC.

The CDR3 region is CASSLVEVPYGYTF. The CDR3, as DNA: TGTGCCAGCAGCTTAGTTGAGGTCCCCTATGGCTACACCTTC. The gene calls are TRBV7-9 and TRBJ1-2; D gene ambiguous. Trimming took off 1 base at V and 4 bases at J, with 10 bases between the two ends. Germline CDR1 is SEHNR and CDR2 is FQNEAQ (reference sequence). The CDR3 sequence is 14 residues long.

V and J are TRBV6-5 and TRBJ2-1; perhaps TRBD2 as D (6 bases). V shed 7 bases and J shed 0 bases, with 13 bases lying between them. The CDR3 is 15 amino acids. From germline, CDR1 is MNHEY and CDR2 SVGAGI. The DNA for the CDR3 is TGTGCCAGCATCCAGGCCGGGGGCTCCTACAATGAGCAGTTCTTC. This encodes CASIQAGGSYNEQFF.

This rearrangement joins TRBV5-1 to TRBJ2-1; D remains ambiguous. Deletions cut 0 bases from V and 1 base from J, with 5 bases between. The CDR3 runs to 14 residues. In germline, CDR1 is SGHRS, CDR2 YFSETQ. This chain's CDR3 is CASSLVGSYNEQFF. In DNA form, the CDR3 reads TGCGCCAGCAGCTTGGTCGGATCCTACAATGAGCAGTTCTTC.

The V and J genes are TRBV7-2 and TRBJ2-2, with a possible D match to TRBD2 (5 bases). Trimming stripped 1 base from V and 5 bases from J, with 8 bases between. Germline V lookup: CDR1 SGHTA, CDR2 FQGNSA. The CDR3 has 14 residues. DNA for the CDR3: TGTGCCAGCAGCTTAGTTGGCGGGACCGGGGAGCTGTTTTTT. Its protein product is CASSLVGGTGELFF.

The CDR3 DNA follows: TGTGCCAGCAGCTTCCTAGCGGGGGATCTGAATGAGCAGTTCTTC. Protein sequence: CASSFLAGDLNEQFF. The chain recombines TRBV7-9 with TRBJ2-1, with TRBD2 identical over 10 bases. Germline assignment: CDR1 SEHNR and CDR2 FQNEAQ (reference sequence). This CDR3 spans 15 amino acids. The trim removed 3 bases at V and 7 bases at J, leaving 6 bases unmatched.

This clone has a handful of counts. As DNA, the CDR3 is TGCGCCAGCAGCTTGGCGGGGATCTCCTACGAGCAGTACTTC. Its protein is CASSLAGISYEQYF. The chain uses TRBV5-1 and TRBJ2-7; D possibly corresponds to TRBD2 (5 bases). Looked up from germline, CDR1 is SGHRS and CDR2 is YFSETQ. V gave up 0 bases and J gave up 0 bases, with 7 bases separating them. The CDR3 runs 14 residues.

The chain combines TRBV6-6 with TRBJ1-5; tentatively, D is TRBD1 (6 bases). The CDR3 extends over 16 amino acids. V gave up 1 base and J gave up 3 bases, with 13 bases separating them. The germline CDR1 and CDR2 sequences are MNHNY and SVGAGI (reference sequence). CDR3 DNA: TGTGCCAGCAGTTACTTACACAGGGAATTCAATCAGCCCCAGCATTTT. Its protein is CASSYLHREFNQPQHF.

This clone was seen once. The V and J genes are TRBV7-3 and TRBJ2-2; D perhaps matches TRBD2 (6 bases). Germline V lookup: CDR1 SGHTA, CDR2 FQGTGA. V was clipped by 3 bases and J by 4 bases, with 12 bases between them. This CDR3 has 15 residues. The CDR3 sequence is CASSLGGGSTGELFF. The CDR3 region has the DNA TGTGCCAGCAGCTTGGGAGGTGGGAGCACCGGGGAGCTGTTTTTT.

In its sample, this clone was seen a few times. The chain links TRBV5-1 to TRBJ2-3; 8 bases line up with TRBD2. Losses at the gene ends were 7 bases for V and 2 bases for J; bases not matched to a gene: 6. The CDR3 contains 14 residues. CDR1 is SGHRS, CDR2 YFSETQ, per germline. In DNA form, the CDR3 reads TGCGCCAGCGCCACTAGCGGAGACACAGATACGCAGTATTTT. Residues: CASATSGDTDTQYF.

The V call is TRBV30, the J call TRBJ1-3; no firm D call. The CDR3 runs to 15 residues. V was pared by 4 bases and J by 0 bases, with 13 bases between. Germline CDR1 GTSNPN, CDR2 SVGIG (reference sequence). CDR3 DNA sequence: TGTGCCTGGATGTACGGGTCTACCTCTGGAAACACCATATATTTT. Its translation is CAWMYGSTSGNTIYF. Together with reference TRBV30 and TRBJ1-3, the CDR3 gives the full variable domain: SQTIHQWPATLVQPVGSPLSLECTVEGTSNPNLYWYRQAAGRGLQLLFYSVGIGQISSEVPQNLSASRPQDRQFILSSKKLLLSDSGFYLCAWMYGSTSGNTIYFGEGSWLTVV.

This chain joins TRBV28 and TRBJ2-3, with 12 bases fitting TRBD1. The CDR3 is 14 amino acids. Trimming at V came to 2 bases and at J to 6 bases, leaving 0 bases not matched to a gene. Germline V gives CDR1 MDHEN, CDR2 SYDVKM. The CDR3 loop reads CASSLGTGGDTQYF. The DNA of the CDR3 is TGTGCCAGCAGTTTAGGGACAGGGGGCGATACGCAGTATTTT.

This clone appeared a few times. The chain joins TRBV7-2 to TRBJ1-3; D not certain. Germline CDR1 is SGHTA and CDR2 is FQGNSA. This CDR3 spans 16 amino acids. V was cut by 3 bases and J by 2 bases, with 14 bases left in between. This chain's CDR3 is CASSFMSGVPGNTIYF. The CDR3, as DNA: TGTGCCAGCAGCTTTATGTCAGGAGTTCCTGGAAACACCATATATTTT.

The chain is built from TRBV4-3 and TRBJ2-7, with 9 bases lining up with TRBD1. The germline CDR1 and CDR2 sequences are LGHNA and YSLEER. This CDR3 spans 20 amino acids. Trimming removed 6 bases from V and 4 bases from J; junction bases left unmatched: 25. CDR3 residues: CASSTIPGTGTMRDYYEQYF. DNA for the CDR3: TGCGCCAGCAGTACCATCCCCGGGACAGGGACGATGCGGGATTATTACGAGCAGTACTTC.